The TCR beta chain described here comes from a study of monozygotic twins with inflammatory bowel disease. Whole-study results and caveats: Relative to healthy twins, IBD patients had fewer clonotypes in common with others, a gap that was especially apparent with disease activity.

Each sample had eight separate cDNA synthesis reactions. Molecular identifiers with 6-nucleotide sample barcodes were added during cDNA synthesis via template switching. Nested PCRs (16 and 9 cycles, two total) were applied to TCRalpha and TCRbeta cDNA. From the 5' RACE reads, TCRdb lists one entry per CDR3 protein and no DNA. This listing includes a few hundred thousand distinct CDR3 sequences. A note on this clonotype: Its antigen is currently unknown.

This clonotype was sampled from a human donor with ulcerative colitis or Crohn's disease, or a healthy co-twin of an affected twin (not recorded which). Sequenced: blood.

This CDR3 is CASSPLEEKGSYEQYF. The chain is built from TRBV18 and TRBJ2-7. In germline, CDR1 is KGHSH, CDR2 LQKENI. The CDR3 covers 16 residues.